This T cell receptor (beta chain) is from a study of T-cell memory formation after mild COVID-19. Sample barcodes and UMIs were carried by the TCR alpha and TCR beta cDNA libraries that 5'RACE generated with constant-segment primers. Each CDR3 protein gets one entry after TCRdb re-called the 5' RACE reads with MiXCR. The sample holds around 340,000 distinct CDR3 sequences, around a sixth seen once. Overall study results and limits: The SARS-CoV-2 specificity of second-wave clones reaching peak at day 37 remained unverified. Cross-reactive memory appears to have joined, as suggested by some responding clones showing up in pre-infection memory. Balance between CD4 and CD8 was seen in clones contracting day 15 to 85, and a CD4+ lean was seen in later expanders.

The length of the CDR3 is 17 residues. Trimming took 1 base from V and 4 from J; bases not matched to a gene: 8. Germline-derived CDR1 and CDR2 are SGHTA and FQGNSA. This clonotype was recorded a few times. Antigen: not known. Sequencing input: PBMCs or a T cell subset sorted from them (not recorded which). The origin of this receptor is a man aged 18-30 years who had mild COVID-19 (a few samples of this study predate the infection). Cell type and time point are not known. V usage is TRBV7-2 and J usage is TRBJ2-7, with 12 bases aligning to TRBD2. The CDR3 nucleotides are TGTGCCAGCAGCTTAGACTCTCTAGCGGGGGGGGTGTACGAGCAGTACTTC. Translating gives CASSLDSLAGGVYEQYF.